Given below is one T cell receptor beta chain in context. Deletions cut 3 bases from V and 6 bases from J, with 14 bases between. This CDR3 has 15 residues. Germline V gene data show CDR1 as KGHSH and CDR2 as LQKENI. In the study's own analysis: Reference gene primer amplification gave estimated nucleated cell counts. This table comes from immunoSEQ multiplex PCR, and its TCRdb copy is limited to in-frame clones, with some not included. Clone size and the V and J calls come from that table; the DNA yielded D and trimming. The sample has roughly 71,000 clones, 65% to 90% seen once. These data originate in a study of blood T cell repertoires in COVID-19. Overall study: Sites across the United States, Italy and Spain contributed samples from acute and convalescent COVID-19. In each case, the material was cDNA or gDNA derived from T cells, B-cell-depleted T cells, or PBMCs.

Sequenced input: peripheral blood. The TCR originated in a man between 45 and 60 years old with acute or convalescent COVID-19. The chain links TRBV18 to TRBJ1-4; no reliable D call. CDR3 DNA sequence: TGTGCCAGCTCACCGGATGTCCTAGCAGATGAAAAACTGTTTTTT. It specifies CASSPDVLADEKLFF.